The sequence of this T cell receptor beta chain was determined in a study of blood T cell repertoires in COVID-19. Whole-study context: Specimens from acute and convalescent COVID-19 originated in the United States, Italy and Spain.

Trimming pared 0 bases from V and 0 bases from J, leaving 9 bases between. The germline V gene encodes CDR1 GTSNPN and CDR2 SVGIG (reference sequence). The CDR3 length is 15 residues. Sequencing used immunoSEQ multiplex PCR; TCRdb keeps in-frame clones, though not all of them. The sample carries about 290,000 clones, about nine tenths recorded once. Sequencing was carried out using peripheral blood. This TCR was recovered from a woman between 35 and 50 years old who had recovered from COVID-19. The chain joins TRBV30 to TRBJ2-1; weak D call: TRBD1 (6 bases). CDR3 region: CAWSVVGGSYNEQFF. The CDR3 nucleotides are TGTGCCTGGAGTGTGGTAGGGGGCTCCTACAATGAGCAGTTCTTC. The full variable domain, completed using reference TRBV30 and TRBJ2-1, is SQTIHQWPATLVQPVGSPLSLECTVEGTSNPNLYWYRQAAGRGLQLLFYSVGIGQISSEVPQNLSASRPQDRQFILSSKKLLLSDSGFYLCAWSVVGGSYNEQFFGPGTRLTVL.